The following is a TCR beta chain sequence with its context. The entry originates in a study of cytomegalovirus exposure and HLA in healthy donors. The PCR had 60 Vbeta and 13 Jbeta primers. Data came from immunoSEQ multiplex PCR; TCRdb stores just in-frame clones and leaves some out. The sample shows approximately 190,000 clones, 75% to 90% of them seen only once. The source material was PBMCs. This clonotype was sampled from a middle-aged man in good health and CMV-seropositive.

CDR3 sequence reads: CASSQDASGGINEQFF. The CDR3 region has the DNA TGCGCCAGCAGCCAAGATGCCAGCGGGGGGATCAATGAGCAGTTCTTC. The chain is built from TRBV4-3 and TRBJ2-1; the match to TRBD2 covers 9 bases. Germline lookup yields CDR1 LGHNA and CDR2 YSLEER. Unmatched junction bases numbered 6, after V lost 0 bases and J lost 6 bases. This CDR3 contains 16 residues.